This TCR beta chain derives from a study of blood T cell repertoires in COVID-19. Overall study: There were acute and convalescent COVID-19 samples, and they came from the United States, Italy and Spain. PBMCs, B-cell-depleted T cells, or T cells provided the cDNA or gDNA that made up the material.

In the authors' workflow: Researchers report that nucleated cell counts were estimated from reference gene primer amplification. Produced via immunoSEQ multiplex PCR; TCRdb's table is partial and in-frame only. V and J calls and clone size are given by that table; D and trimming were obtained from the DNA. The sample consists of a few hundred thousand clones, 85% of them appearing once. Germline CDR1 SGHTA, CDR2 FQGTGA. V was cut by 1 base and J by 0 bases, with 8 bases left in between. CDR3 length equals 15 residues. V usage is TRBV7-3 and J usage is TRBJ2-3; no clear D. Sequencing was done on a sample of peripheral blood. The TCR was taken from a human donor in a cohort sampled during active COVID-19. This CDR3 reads CASSLSRSSTDTQYF. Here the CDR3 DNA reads TGTGCCAGCAGCTTAAGCAGGTCTAGCACAGATACGCAGTATTTT.